This TCR beta chain derives from a study of radiotherapy plus CTLA-4 blockade in lung cancer (dated by TCRdb to between 2017 and 2018). General notes on the study: Objective responses occurred in 18% of enrolled patients, and around 29% achieved disease control. What the work shows at the level of the full study, not this receptor alone: The strongest predictors of response, as reported, were early dynamic changes in blood T cell clones along with a rise in serum interferon-beta after radiation. After treatment with radiotherapy and ipilimumab, TCR clones that came from tumors expanded in the peripheral blood.

Libraries were constructed by the immunoSEQ multiplex PCR assay. As stored in TCRdb, this immuneACCESS dataset retains in-frame rearrangements with V and J assigned. A fraction of the clones does not appear; measured against another copy, unresolved V genes explain less than half of the discrepancy, and the remainder lacks a known reason. For this sample the table gives 110,000 or so clones, of which approximately 80% were detected only once. The biggest ten clones account for approximately 4.7% of the sample. The study evaluated CTLA-4 blockade (ipilimumab) given together with focal radiation therapy in patients who had chemo-refractory metastatic non-small-cell lung cancer. In the case of this clone: This clone's antigen is unknown. No quality values exist for individual bases; no much larger clone is one base distant.

This specimen consisted of peripheral blood, obtained from a patient treated with radiotherapy plus ipilimumab. The receptor comes from a human donor with non-small cell lung cancer who had a partial response to radiotherapy plus ipilimumab.

The CDR3 reads as follows: CAGGQGRSYEQYF. In nucleotides, the sequence is TGTGCCGGCGGACAGGGGCGCTCCTACGAGCAGTACTTC. The chain is assembled from TRBV6-1 and TRBJ2-7; the junction holds 9 bases that match TRBD1. Trimming takes 11 bases off V and 0 bases off J; junction bases not matched to a gene: 5. The germline V gene yields MNHNS for CDR1 and SASEGT for CDR2. The CDR3 numbers 13 residues from cysteine through phenylalanine. The only DNA kept is the CDR3, 39 bases in frame from the first base.